This note documents a single T cell receptor beta chain sequence. No antigen is known for it. No clone much larger than this one lies a single base away; base qualities are absent. The CDR3 runs 15 amino acids, cysteine and phenylalanine included. Left in the record is the CDR3 DNA by itself, 45 bases read in frame from the first base. In the germline V gene, CDR1 corresponds to SGHTA and CDR2 to FQGNSA. V ends up 0 bases short and J 6 bases short, with an unmatched junction base count of 3. The sample belongs to a study of shared clonotypes between healthy human individuals (dated by TCRdb to about 2020). Notes on the research overall: Two women and a few men aged 18 to 49 years were included in the cohort. Per donor, leukapheresis produced somewhere between about 0.94 and 10 billion PBMCs. Per donor, three plates each were used for CD4 naive and CD4 memory, two for CD8 naive, and one for CD8 memory. To increase sequencing depth and limit assay-specific biases, TCR repertoire library preparation and sequencing were carried out by different laboratories using diverse techniques. The study deeply sequenced blood TCR repertoires of five healthy adults to estimate repertoire size and the extent of clonotype sharing between individuals. What the work shows at the level of the full study, not this receptor alone: When a handful of donors were compared, the shared fraction of clonotypes was 5% to 6.5% for naive CD4, 3.5% for naive CD8, roughly 2.3% for memory CD4, and less than 0.45% for memory CD8. Larger estimated clonotype richness was generally found for naive subsets than for memory subsets. The genetic and exposure-history diversity represented was limited by the small number of donors. Sampling was restricted to blood, and TCR repertoires in tissues likely differ from the TCR repertoires found in blood. Higher generation probabilities were observed for clonotypes shared by all four sorted-subset donors than for non-shared clonotypes. Pairwise subsampling led to the expectation that sequencing depth would affect the degree of clonotype sharing among donors. Rarefaction of sorted-subset datasets indicated incomplete sequencing despite the large sequencing depth.

TCR CDR3 regions were amplified from genomic DNA by multiplex PCR using the deep immunoSEQ assay. Genomic DNA extracted from each cell subset was distributed evenly over all wells of several immunoSEQ 96-well plates, and each plate served as one replicate. For sorted subsets, 200 to 250 ng genomic DNA, equal to tens of thousands of T cell genomes, was loaded into each replicate PCR. Purified libraries were quantified with a Qubit 3.0 fluorometer, sized on a Bioanalyzer 2100, and re-quantified with the KAPA Library Quantification kit. Every immunoSEQ 96-well plate was sequenced on a dedicated single-read 150-cycle Illumina NextSeq 550 flow cell. As for the authors' bioinformatics: The immunoSEQ output contained only junctional sequences without quality scores, so filtering could not match that applied to full-length reads. To assign V/J genes and CDR3, sequences were annotated using PyIR, a Python wrapper for IgBLAST v1.9, with IMGT germline references. Reads were removed for weak V/J assignments (E-value above 1e-6), missing CDR3, stop codons, out-of-frame junctions, or ambiguous translated residues. V3J clonotypes were defined as sequences sharing an identical inferred V gene, J gene, and CDR3 amino acid sequence. Percentage overlap between repertoires was calculated by dividing the number of shared unique clonotypes by the size of the smaller repertoire. Richness of each repertoire was evaluated using RTK rarefaction, the Chao1 estimator, and Recon v2.1 estimates of unobserved clonotypes. For all TCRbeta clonotypes obtained by the gDNA method from several donors, generation probabilities were computed with OLGA. TCRdb provides this immuneACCESS table in a form limited to in-frame rearrangements. Some clones are lacking; in checked studies, under half of them reflect an unresolved V gene, and why the rest are absent is not known. V and J calls and clone size are as listed in that table; D and trimming were resolved from the DNA. In this sample the table shows approximately 340,000 clones, about 70% of which occur a single time. Of the sample, around 9.3% is held by the ten largest clones.

The donors were healthy, HIV-negative adults who had no recently reported acute infections or vaccinations. All donors were Caucasian adults living in Nashville, Tennessee, USA. Magnetic negative selection was used to enrich CD4+ T cells, after which naive cells were positively selected on CD45RA and the negative fraction became the memory subset. After blood collection by leukapheresis, PBMCs were isolated using Ficoll-Histopaque density gradient centrifugation and then cryopreserved in the vapor phase of liquid nitrogen. Analytical flow cytometry was used to check the purity and quantity of every magnetically sorted T cell population. From each sorted fraction, genomic DNA was isolated and quantified by UV absorbance on a Nanodrop 2000c.

The TCR originated in a man younger than 40 in good health. The chain uses TRBV7-2 and TRBJ2-3, and 10 junction bases match TRBD2. The sample consisted of memory CD4+ T cells sorted from blood. The sample's cell subset or site label is to be understood as: CD45RA-negative fraction. The base sequence is TGTGCCAGCAGCTTAGCTAGCGGGAGGTGGGATACGCAGTATTTT. This gives the protein CASSLASGRWDTQYF.